These T cell receptor beta chains were read from a single sample in a study of human T cells and chemical hapten exposure. MiXCR, run by TCRdb on the RACE reads, gives a single entry per CDR3 protein. This repertoire shows about 82,000 distinct CDR3 sequences, 10% to 15% found once; its top ten account for about 5.7%. The starting material was whole blood, obtained in connection with sensitization to the hapten diphenylcyclopropenone (DPC). All receptors derive from a woman in her forties or fifties with alopecia areata. Some clones in this sample may be carry-over from other donors' samples. Both conserved end residues are part of each CDR3. Fields, in order: J gene, V gene, D gene, clone size, CDR3 DNA, CDR3 protein. A D gene is named only where the DNA matches it firmly. Size tells how often a clone was seen (once, few, many) or the class of an expanded clone, and some rows leave it out.

j_gene: TRBJ2-7; v_gene: TRBV20-1; d_gene: TRBD1; abundance: many; CDR3nt: TGCAGTGCTTCCGGGGACAGCCCCTACGAGCAGTACTTC; CDR3aa: CSASGDSPYEQYF
j_gene: TRBJ1-4; v_gene: TRBV29-1; d_gene: TRBD1; abundance: NA; CDR3nt: TGCAGCGTCGGACAGGGGGCTGATGAAAAACTGTTTTTT; CDR3aa: CSVGQGADEKLFF
j_gene: TRBJ2-7; v_gene: TRBV11-2; d_gene: TRBD2; abundance: few; CDR3nt: TGTGCCAGCAGCTTAGGACTAGCGTCAGCCTACGAGCAGTACTTC; CDR3aa: CASSLGLASAYEQYF
j_gene: TRBJ2-5; v_gene: TRBV29-1; d_gene: NA; abundance: many; CDR3nt: TGCAGCGTTAGGGACGGCAGAGAGACCCAGTACTTC; CDR3aa: CSVRDGRETQYF
j_gene: TRBJ1-5; v_gene: TRBV28; d_gene: TRBD1; abundance: NA; CDR3nt: TGTGCCAGCAGCTCGACAGGGGCGAGCAATCAGCCCCAGCATTTT; CDR3aa: CASSSTGASNQPQHF
j_gene: TRBJ2-1; v_gene: TRBV7-2; d_gene: NA; abundance: few; CDR3nt: TGTGCCAGCAGCTTCGAGACCACACTCAAAAATGAGCAGTTCTTC; CDR3aa: CASSFETTLKNEQFF
j_gene: TRBJ2-2; v_gene: TRBV2; d_gene: TRBD2; abundance: few; CDR3nt: TGTGCCAGCAGTGAAATGGGGACTAGCGGAACCGGGGAGCTGTTTTTT; CDR3aa: CASSEMGTSGTGELFF
j_gene: TRBJ2-5; v_gene: TRBV7-3; d_gene: NA; abundance: few; CDR3nt: TGTGCCAGCAGCACCGCCCCCCCCCTGGACAGCCAAGAGACCCAGTACTTC; CDR3aa: CASSTAPPLDSQETQYF
j_gene: TRBJ2-5; v_gene: TRBV7-7; d_gene: TRBD2; abundance: NA; CDR3nt: TGTGCTAGCAGCTTGCTGACTAGCGGGAGCGAGACCCAGTACTTC; CDR3aa: CASSLLTSGSETQYF
j_gene: TRBJ2-1; v_gene: TRBV5-4; d_gene: NA; abundance: NA; CDR3nt: TGTGCCAGCAGCTTCCGATTCGTCAACGCCAACAATGAGCAGTTCTTC; CDR3aa: CASSFRFVNANNEQFF
j_gene: TRBJ2-5; v_gene: TRBV11-1; d_gene: NA; abundance: NA; CDR3nt: TGTGCCAGCAGCTTAAGACGGGACCAAGAGACCCAGTACTTC; CDR3aa: CASSLRRDQETQYF
j_gene: TRBJ2-1; v_gene: TRBV5-1; d_gene: NA; abundance: many; CDR3nt: TGCGCCAGCAGCTTGGACAGGGCAAATGAGCAGTTCTTC; CDR3aa: CASSLDRANEQFF
j_gene: TRBJ2-1; v_gene: TRBV20-1; d_gene: NA; abundance: NA; CDR3nt: TGCAGTGCTAGAGCAGAACGGGGGCGGGATACATACAATGAGCAGTTCTTC; CDR3aa: CSARAERGRDTYNEQFF
j_gene: TRBJ1-2; v_gene: TRBV7-2; d_gene: NA; abundance: few; CDR3nt: TGTGCCAGCAGCTTAACTAACTATGGCTACACCTTC; CDR3aa: CASSLTNYGYTF
j_gene: TRBJ2-3; v_gene: TRBV7-7; d_gene: NA; abundance: many; CDR3nt: TGTGCCAGCAGCTTGGGAGGGGGCGGGCCAGATACGCAGTATTTT; CDR3aa: CASSLGGGGPDTQYF
j_gene: TRBJ2-1; v_gene: TRBV3-1; d_gene: NA; abundance: NA; CDR3nt: TGTGCCTGCAGCCAAGAGCCGGGAATACCGGGTAGTGAGCAGTTCTTC; CDR3aa: CACSQEPGIPGSEQFF
j_gene: TRBJ2-7; v_gene: TRBV11-1; d_gene: TRBD2; abundance: NA; CDR3nt: TGTGCCAGCAGCCGACTAGCGGGAGTACCCGAGCAGTACTTC; CDR3aa: CASSRLAGVPEQYF
j_gene: TRBJ1-4; v_gene: TRBV15; d_gene: NA; abundance: NA; CDR3nt: TGTGCCACCAGCAGAGAGTACAGAGGGAAGGCGATTGAAAAACTGTTTTTT; CDR3aa: CATSREYRGKAIEKLFF
j_gene: TRBJ2-3; v_gene: TRBV29-1; d_gene: NA; abundance: NA; CDR3nt: TGCAGCGGGTCTTCCACAGATACGCAGTATTTT; CDR3aa: CSGSSTDTQYF
j_gene: TRBJ2-2; v_gene: TRBV24-1; d_gene: NA; abundance: NA; CDR3nt: TGTGCCACCAGTAACGCTATGACCTTCACCGGGGAGCTGTTTTTT; CDR3aa: CATSNAMTFTGELFF
j_gene: TRBJ2-3; v_gene: TRBV5-5; d_gene: TRBD2; abundance: few; CDR3nt: TGTGCCAGCAGCTCTAGCGGGAGGAGCACAGATACGCAGTATTTT; CDR3aa: CASSSSGRSTDTQYF
j_gene: TRBJ1-5; v_gene: TRBV7-2; d_gene: NA; abundance: many; CDR3nt: TGCGCCAGCAGCTTGGATAGCAATCAGCCCCAGCATTTT; CDR3aa: CASSLDSNQPQHF
j_gene: TRBJ1-2; v_gene: TRBV20-1; d_gene: TRBD1; abundance: NA; CDR3nt: TGCAGTGCTCCTCGGACAGGGGGCAACTATGGCTACACCTTC; CDR3aa: CSAPRTGGNYGYTF
j_gene: TRBJ1-3; v_gene: TRBV4-1; d_gene: TRBD1; abundance: NA; CDR3nt: TGCGCCAGCAACCAAGTTCCCCGGACAGGCAGCTCTGGAAACACCATATATTTT; CDR3aa: CASNQVPRTGSSGNTIYF
j_gene: TRBJ2-7; v_gene: TRBV4-2; d_gene: TRBD2; abundance: NA; CDR3nt: TGTGCCAGCAGCCAAGATCCAGCGGGAGTATACGAGCAGTACTTC; CDR3aa: CASSQDPAGVYEQYF
j_gene: TRBJ2-1; v_gene: TRBV5-1; d_gene: NA; abundance: NA; CDR3nt: TGCGCCAGCAGAGTCCAGAGCTCCTACAATGAGCAGTTCTTC; CDR3aa: CASRVQSSYNEQFF
j_gene: TRBJ1-1; v_gene: TRBV6-5; d_gene: TRBD1; abundance: NA; CDR3nt: TGTGCCAGCAGCCGCGACAGGGTCGCGTCAGCTTTCTTT; CDR3aa: CASSRDRVASAFF
j_gene: TRBJ2-5; v_gene: TRBV20-1; d_gene: NA; abundance: many; CDR3nt: TGCAGTGCTTTCCCGGTCGGAGGGGTGGAGACCCAGTACTTC; CDR3aa: CSAFPVGGVETQYF
j_gene: TRBJ2-5; v_gene: TRBV7-2; d_gene: NA; abundance: many; CDR3nt: TGTGCCAGCAGCTCAGAAGAGACCCAGTACTTC; CDR3aa: CASSSEETQYF
j_gene: TRBJ1-6; v_gene: TRBV11-2; d_gene: NA; abundance: few; CDR3nt: TGTGCCAGCAGCCCCCTGGGGGGACGGGCGGATTCACCCCTCCACTTT; CDR3aa: CASSPLGGRADSPLHF
j_gene: TRBJ2-7; v_gene: TRBV5-1; d_gene: TRBD2; abundance: many; CDR3nt: TGCGCCAGCAGCCCCCGAACTAGCGGGAGAACGGGAGAGCAGTACTTC; CDR3aa: CASSPRTSGRTGEQYF
j_gene: TRBJ1-2; v_gene: TRBV4-1; d_gene: NA; abundance: few; CDR3nt: TGCGCCAGCAGCCAAGATGCCTTCGCCTATGGCTACACCTTC; CDR3aa: CASSQDAFAYGYTF
j_gene: TRBJ2-7; v_gene: TRBV20-1; d_gene: TRBD2; abundance: many; CDR3nt: TGCAGTGCCCTCCCCCAGCGGGAAATCTCCTACGAGCAGTACTTC; CDR3aa: CSALPQREISYEQYF
j_gene: TRBJ2-3; v_gene: TRBV28; d_gene: NA; abundance: many; CDR3nt: TGTGCCAGCAGTTTATCCAGGGTTCAAGATACGCAGTATTTT; CDR3aa: CASSLSRVQDTQYF
j_gene: TRBJ2-2; v_gene: TRBV6-2/TRBV6-3; d_gene: TRBD2; abundance: NA; CDR3nt: TGTGCCAGCAGACTACCCGGGACTAGCGGGCTTACCGGGGAGCTGTTTTTT; CDR3aa: CASRLPGTSGLTGELFF
j_gene: TRBJ1-2; v_gene: TRBV20-1; d_gene: TRBD1; abundance: NA; CDR3nt: TGCAGTGCCCGCCCGCCGGGACAGTGGTCTGGCTACACCTTC; CDR3aa: CSARPPGQWSGYTF
j_gene: TRBJ1-1; v_gene: TRBV7-9; d_gene: NA; abundance: many; CDR3nt: TGTGCCAGCAGCCCCCGGGAGGGTATGATCACTGAAGCTTTCTTT; CDR3aa: CASSPREGMITEAFF
j_gene: TRBJ2-1; v_gene: TRBV29-1; d_gene: NA; abundance: NA; CDR3nt: TGCAGCGTTGTACCCAGAAACAATGAGCAGTTCTTC; CDR3aa: CSVVPRNNEQFF
j_gene: TRBJ2-2; v_gene: TRBV7-9; d_gene: NA; abundance: many; CDR3nt: TGTGCCAGCAGCCCATACCGTACCCCAGTCCAGGTTACGAACACCGGGGAGCTGTTTTTT; CDR3aa: CASSPYRTPVQVTNTGELFF
j_gene: TRBJ1-4; v_gene: TRBV24-1; d_gene: TRBD1; abundance: few; CDR3nt: TGTGCCACCAGTGATGGGGACAGGGGGCTTTATGAAAAACTGTTTTTT; CDR3aa: CATSDGDRGLYEKLFF
j_gene: TRBJ1-2; v_gene: TRBV5-1; d_gene: TRBD1; abundance: few; CDR3nt: TGCGCCAGCAGCTTCGACAGGGCTAACTATGGCTACACCTTC; CDR3aa: CASSFDRANYGYTF
j_gene: TRBJ2-1; v_gene: TRBV27; d_gene: TRBD2; abundance: many; CDR3nt: TGTGCCAGCAGCTTGCGATTAGCGGGGCACAATGAGCAGTTCTTC; CDR3aa: CASSLRLAGHNEQFF
j_gene: TRBJ2-1; v_gene: TRBV2; d_gene: TRBD1; abundance: few; CDR3nt: TGTGCCAGCAGTGGCACAGGGGGTGGCTACAATGAGCAGTTCTTC; CDR3aa: CASSGTGGGYNEQFF
j_gene: TRBJ1-2; v_gene: TRBV20-1; d_gene: NA; abundance: few; CDR3nt: TGCAGTGCTAGACTTGGGAATAACTATGGCTACACCTTC; CDR3aa: CSARLGNNYGYTF
j_gene: TRBJ2-3; v_gene: TRBV7-2; d_gene: NA; abundance: NA; CDR3nt: TGTGCCAGCAGCTTAGCAGGACAAAGCACAGATACGCAGTATTTT; CDR3aa: CASSLAGQSTDTQYF
j_gene: TRBJ1-6; v_gene: TRBV12-3/TRBV12-4; d_gene: NA; abundance: few; CDR3nt: TGTGCCAGCAGTTTCCTCCGACCTAATTCACCCCTCCACTTT; CDR3aa: CASSFLRPNSPLHF
j_gene: TRBJ1-2; v_gene: TRBV7-9; d_gene: NA; abundance: NA; CDR3nt: TGTGCCAGCAGCCTAGACATGTTTAACTATGGCTACACCTTC; CDR3aa: CASSLDMFNYGYTF
j_gene: TRBJ2-6; v_gene: TRBV10-2; d_gene: NA; abundance: few; CDR3nt: TGCGCCAGCAGTATGGACTTCCCAGGAGCCAACGTCCTGACTTTC; CDR3aa: CASSMDFPGANVLTF
j_gene: TRBJ1-1; v_gene: TRBV4-2; d_gene: NA; abundance: NA; CDR3nt: TGTGCCAGCAGCCAAGCGGCAGAGATGAACACTGAAGCTTTCTTT; CDR3aa: CASSQAAEMNTEAFF
j_gene: TRBJ2-1; v_gene: TRBV7-8; d_gene: TRBD2; abundance: many; CDR3nt: TGTGCCAGCAGCTCTTCTGGACTAGCGGGAGCGGATGAGCAGTTCTTC; CDR3aa: CASSSSGLAGADEQFF
j_gene: TRBJ2-3; v_gene: TRBV5-1; d_gene: NA; abundance: few; CDR3nt: TGCGCCAGCAGCTTGGTGGCGGCTAGCACAGATACGCAGTATTTT; CDR3aa: CASSLVAASTDTQYF
j_gene: TRBJ2-5; v_gene: TRBV29-1; d_gene: TRBD2; abundance: many; CDR3nt: TGCAGCGTGGGTAGCGGGAGAAGGGAGACCCAGTACTTC; CDR3aa: CSVGSGRRETQYF
j_gene: TRBJ2-3; v_gene: TRBV2; d_gene: NA; abundance: NA; CDR3nt: TGTGCCAGCAGACTAGTCACGCAGTATTTT; CDR3aa: CASRLVTQYF
j_gene: TRBJ2-2; v_gene: TRBV11-2; d_gene: NA; abundance: NA; CDR3nt: TGTGCCAGCAGCAGCCGGGACTCAGTGACGAACACCGGGGAGCTGTTTTTT; CDR3aa: CASSSRDSVTNTGELFF
j_gene: TRBJ2-7; v_gene: TRBV7-9; d_gene: NA; abundance: few; CDR3nt: TGTGCCAGCAGCTTAGAGCCTAGCGTCTACGAGCAGTACTTC; CDR3aa: CASSLEPSVYEQYF
j_gene: TRBJ1-1; v_gene: TRBV29-1; d_gene: NA; abundance: few; CDR3nt: TGCAGCGTTGAAGTTAGGGGGGTCGGCACTGAAGCTTTCTTT; CDR3aa: CSVEVRGVGTEAFF
j_gene: TRBJ2-3; v_gene: TRBV7-2; d_gene: NA; abundance: many; CDR3nt: TGTGCCAGCAGCTTATTAGGGGACGGGAGTACAGATACGCAGTATTTT; CDR3aa: CASSLLGDGSTDTQYF
j_gene: TRBJ2-3; v_gene: TRBV6-5; d_gene: NA; abundance: NA; CDR3nt: TGTGCCAGCAGCCGTGGGCGGATGAGCACAGATACGCAGTATTTT; CDR3aa: CASSRGRMSTDTQYF
j_gene: TRBJ2-1; v_gene: TRBV19; d_gene: TRBD1; abundance: few; CDR3nt: TGTGCCAGTAGGATGGACAGGTCCCCTTACAATGAGCAGTTCTTC; CDR3aa: CASRMDRSPYNEQFF
j_gene: TRBJ2-5; v_gene: TRBV3-1; d_gene: TRBD2; abundance: few; CDR3nt: TGTGCCAGCAGCCAAGGACTAGCGGGAGCGCCAGAGACCCAGTACTTC; CDR3aa: CASSQGLAGAPETQYF